This T cell receptor (beta chain) was recorded in a study of graft-versus-host responses after intestinal transplantation. Sequenced by immunoSEQ multiplex PCR; TCRdb stores in-frame clones only, minus some. The sample holds roughly 38,000 clones; around 94% are singletons and the top ten take approximately 0.76%. Germline CDR1 reads MNHNS; CDR2 reads SASEGT. The CDR3 is 11 amino acids. Trimming shortened V by 7 bases and J by 3 bases, and 7 bases separated the two germline ends. The starting material was PBMCs, obtained 16 days after intestinal transplant. The receptor's source is a human patient who received an intestinal transplant, so some T cells may come from the graft donor. The chain couples TRBV6-1 to TRBJ2-7; D is perhaps TRBD1 (6 bases). The CDR3 protein is CASKDSYEQYF. In DNA, the CDR3 is TGTGCCAGCAAGGACAGCTACGAGCAGTACTTC.